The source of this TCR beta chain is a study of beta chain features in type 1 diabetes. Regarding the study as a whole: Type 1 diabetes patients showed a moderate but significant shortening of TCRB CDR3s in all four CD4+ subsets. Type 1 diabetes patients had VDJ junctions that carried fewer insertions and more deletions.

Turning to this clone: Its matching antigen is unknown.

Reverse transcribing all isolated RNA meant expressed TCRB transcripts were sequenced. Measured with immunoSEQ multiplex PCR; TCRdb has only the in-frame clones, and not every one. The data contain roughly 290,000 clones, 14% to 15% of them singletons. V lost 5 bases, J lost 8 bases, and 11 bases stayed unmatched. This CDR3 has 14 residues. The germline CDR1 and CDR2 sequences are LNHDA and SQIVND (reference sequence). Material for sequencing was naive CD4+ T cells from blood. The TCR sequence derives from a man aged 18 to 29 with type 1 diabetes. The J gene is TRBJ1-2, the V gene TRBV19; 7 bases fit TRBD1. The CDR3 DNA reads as TGTGCCAGTAGTCTCTGGACAGGTGACATCGGCTACACCTTC. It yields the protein CASSLWTGDIGYTF.